This is a list of T cell receptor beta chains from one sample in a study of regulatory T cells in long-lasting Graves disease. One entry per CDR3 protein results from TCRdb running MiXCR on the multiplex PCR reads. Among fewer than 600,000 distinct CDR3 sequences listed, under 25% were seen once. Sample: peripheral blood mononuclear cells (PBMCs), taken when the disease was refractory, from a patient treated with antithyroid drugs. The receptors shown here come from a female donor with Graves disease. CDR3s include the opening cysteine and the closing phenylalanine or tryptophan.

TRBV6-5	13	TRBJ1-5	CASSYQEGGPQHF
TRBV20-1	13	TRBJ2-7	CSARGWDPYEQYF
TRBV9	14	TRBJ1-2	CASSALGQSYGDTF
TRBV2	15	TRBJ1-5	CASSEVNYSGQPQHF
TRBV27	11	TRBJ2-7	CASSSRQGQYF
TRBV29-1	14	TRBJ1-1	CSVEPRLGNTEAFF
TRBV12-3/TRBV12-4	12	TRBJ2-7	CASGVTGIEQYF
TRBV6-1	15	TRBJ1-5	CASRPSGDSNQPQHF
TRBV20-1	14	TRBJ1-6	CSARGGPYNSPLHF
TRBV7-9	16	TRBJ2-6	CASSLGSGSGANVLTF
TRBV6-1	16	TRBJ1-6	CASSTDRGGIPSALHF
TRBV19	14	TRBJ2-4	CASSMTGAKNIQYF
TRBV6-1	13	TRBJ1-2	CASSRTGLYGYTF
TRBV29-1	13	TRBJ1-1	CSVLESKNTEAFF
TRBV29-1	10	TRBJ1-2	CSVMEDGYTF
TRBV7-9	13	TRBJ1-2	CASSQNPQYGYTF
TRBV28	16	TRBJ2-7	CASSPQMGGGYNEQYF
TRBV4-1	16	TRBJ2-3	CASSPGGRRGADTQYF
TRBV29-1	11	TRBJ1-1	CSAGVGTEAFF
TRBV28	19	TRBJ1-3	CASSFRVRQGPYSGNTIYF
TRBV7-9	12	TRBJ1-1	CASSPTLTEAFF
TRBV13	15	TRBJ2-7	CASSPGTGSSYEQYF
TRBV20-1	14	TRBJ2-3	CSAPPAGITDTQYF
TRBV27	14	TRBJ1-2	CASSSAGVNYGYTF
TRBV28	15	TRBJ2-5	CASSFQGAALKTQYF
TRBV10-3	12	TRBJ1-2	CATQIGGDGYTF
TRBV29-1	11	TRBJ2-5	CSGSEQETQYF
TRBV7-9	16	TRBJ2-3	CASSSGQGPPGDTQYF
TRBV28	16	TRBJ2-7	CASSNLLDRHAYEQYF
TRBV6-1	15	TRBJ1-1	CASSVRFQGPTEAFF
TRBV29-1	12	TRBJ1-1	CSVLPGGRRAFF
TRBV9	15	TRBJ2-7	CASSAGTGSLYEQYF
TRBV5-5	13	TRBJ1-2	CASSFHQVEGYTF
TRBV7-2	16	TRBJ1-5	CASSSQTGAKNQPQHF
TRBV2	16	TRBJ2-7	CASSPGLAGSSYEQYF
TRBV20-1	14	TRBJ1-6	CSARRAADNSPLHF
TRBV7-9	16	TRBJ2-3	CASSPPPLGNTDTQYF
TRBV28	15	TRBJ1-2	CASSLSAGHVYGYTF
TRBV28	15	TRBJ1-6	CASSKTSSYNSPLHF
TRBV3-1	14	TRBJ2-7	CASSQGGATYEQYF
TRBV6-5	16	TRBJ1-2	CASSYSSQGGRLGYTF
TRBV6-1	15	TRBJ1-6	CASKDPRRGNSPLHF
TRBV7-2	18	TRBJ1-3	CASSPSPGGPLSGNTIYF
TRBV15	17	TRBJ1-2	CATSRELTDTHNYGYTF
TRBV9	15	TRBJ1-2	CASSPTRDSRGGYTF
TRBV19	16	TRBJ2-5	CASSIELGTVQETQYF
TRBV2	15	TRBJ2-2	CASSGSGRGTGELFF
TRBV28	11	TRBJ2-7	CASANSYEQYF
TRBV20-1	12	TRBJ2-7	CSAKSQDYEQYF